These T cell receptor beta chains were read from a single sample in a study of T cell clusters in autoimmune cytopenias. TCRdb reprocessed the multiplex PCR reads and stores each CDR3 protein as one record, lacking DNA. The specimen's table records over a thousand distinct CDR3 sequences. This same sample was also taken into another study, of T cell repertoires in aging, cancer and after chemotherapy.

The sample taken for sequencing was peripheral blood. These receptors all stem from a human donor with chronic lymphocytic leukemia. The CDR3 runs from the conserved cysteine through the conserved F or W. Clone size is shown for a subset of rows, as once, few, many or a class of expanded clone.

clone_size j_call v_call cdr3_aa
medium-sized TRBJ1-1 TRBV19 CASSHRGLVTEAFF
medium-sized TRBJ2-5 TRBV12-3/TRBV12-4 CASRAPGGETQYF
. TRBJ2-7 TRBV7-2 CASSGENEQYF
medium-sized TRBJ2-2 TRBV6-1 CASRVAGEGRAGELFF
medium-sized TRBJ1-1 TRBV29-1 CSVASGNTEAFF
. TRBJ2-6 TRBV28 CASSLGSHRGLSGANVLTF
medium-sized TRBJ1-4 TRBV27 CASSLLGEKLFF
. TRBJ2-7 TRBV20-1 CSAVGGAGYEQYF
. TRBJ1-2 TRBV14 CASSQDWGNGYGYTF
medium-sized TRBJ2-6 TRBV5-1 CASSSNTRSGANVLTF
. TRBJ1-1 TRBV6-5 CASSYSFPGGAGTEAFF
large TRBJ2-1 TRBV19 CATSTGNTYNEQFF
medium-sized TRBJ2-1 TRBV15 CATSGRLAESYNEQFF
. TRBJ2-7 TRBV6-6 CASSLTQESVQYF
. TRBJ2-1 TRBV7-3 CASSLGTGVFYEQFF
. TRBJ2-3 TRBV4-3 CASSQGAKTTSTDTQYF
medium-sized TRBJ1-2 TRBV27 CASKSVSIRQARFYGYTF
large TRBJ2-2 TRBV7-2 CASSSTANTGELFF
. TRBJ1-2 TRBV7-9 CASSRAYGYTF
medium-sized TRBJ2-7 TRBV27 CASSLGHEQYF
medium-sized TRBJ2-7 TRBV30 CAWSVYSYEQYF
medium-sized TRBJ1-3 TRBV7-6 CASGNRQTSGNTIYF
medium-sized TRBJ1-1 TRBV30 CAWSDMATEAFF
medium-sized TRBJ2-3 TRBV5-1 CASSPPAGRAWFNTQYF
. TRBJ2-7 TRBV11-2 CASSPGAGYYEQYF
medium-sized TRBJ2-7 TRBV30 CAWSPTGTGLYEQYF
medium-sized TRBJ2-7 TRBV30 CAWSTPGTKSYEQYF
medium-sized TRBJ1-3 TRBV6-5 CASRKGPGPGNTIYF
. TRBJ2-1 TRBV28 CASSFGAPGDEQFF
. TRBJ2-7 TRBV2 CASRGDRPSYEQYF
. TRBJ2-5 TRBV20-1 CSAATAKGLAGIQETQYF
medium-sized TRBJ2-7 TRBV12-3/TRBV12-4 CASSLAGFREQYF
medium-sized TRBJ2-3 TRBV10-1 CASSAGADTQYF
. TRBJ2-1 TRBV7-6 CASSFNDQGGGFF
. TRBJ2-7 TRBV5-8 CASSLAFETTSGEQYF
. TRBJ1-1 TRBV19 CASSINGNMNTEAFF
. TRBJ1-6 TRBV7-9 CASSLPADNSPLHF
. TRBJ2-2 TRBV7-6 CASSHGNTGELFF
medium-sized TRBJ2-5 TRBV6-1 CASTNGGDPRTQYF
large TRBJ2-3 TRBV30 CAWRGPDPTQYF
medium-sized TRBJ2-2 TRBV7-9 CASNRDYPPGELFF
. TRBJ2-7 TRBV7-9 CASSSALFGGEQYF